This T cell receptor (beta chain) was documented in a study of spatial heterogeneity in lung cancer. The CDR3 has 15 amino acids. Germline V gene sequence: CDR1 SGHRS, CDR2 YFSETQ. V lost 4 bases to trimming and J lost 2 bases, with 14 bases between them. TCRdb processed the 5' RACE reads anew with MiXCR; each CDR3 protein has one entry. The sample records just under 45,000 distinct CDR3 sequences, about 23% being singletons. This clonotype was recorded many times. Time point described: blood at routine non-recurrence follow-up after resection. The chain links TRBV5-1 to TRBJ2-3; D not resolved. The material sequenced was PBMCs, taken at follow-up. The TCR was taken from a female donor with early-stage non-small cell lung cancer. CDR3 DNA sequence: TGCGCCAGCAGCATAGTTTTGCCCACCACAGATACGCAGTATTTT. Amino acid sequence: CASSIVLPTTDTQYF.